Shown below are 5 T cell receptor beta chains from a single sample sequenced in a study of cytomegalovirus exposure and HLA in healthy donors. With 60 Vbeta and 13 Jbeta primers, the PCR was carried out. The table came from immunoSEQ multiplex PCR; TCRdb's copy has only in-frame clones and leaves some out. The table shows about 140,000 clones, with roughly 72% occurring only once. Material for sequencing was PBMCs. The receptors derive from a man aged 35 to 55 in good health and CMV-seronegative.

The genes are TRBV5-1 and TRBJ2-3; no reliable D call. Between the trimmed V and J ends, which lost 0 bases and 0 bases, there was a span of 5 bases. The CDR3 is 14 residues long. Germline V gives CDR1 SGHRS, CDR2 YFSETQ. The chain's CDR3 is CASSLETSTDTQYF. CDR3 nucleotides: TGCGCCAGCAGCTTGGAGACTAGCACAGATACGCAGTATTTT.

This rearrangement joins TRBV15 to TRBJ1-1; 7 nucleotides agree with TRBD1. The germline V gene has CDR1 LNHNV and CDR2 YYDKDF (reference sequence). The CDR3 runs to 15 residues. The V segment lost 3 bases and the J segment 0 bases; nucleotides outside the gene matches: 4. CDR3 in amino acids: CATSSEQGLNTEAFF. CDR3 sequence (DNA): TGTGCCACCAGCAGTGAACAGGGGTTGAACACTGAAGCTTTCTTT.

In this sample, this clone turned up a few times. The genes are TRBV11-2 and TRBJ2-7; D perhaps matches TRBD1 (6 bases). Trimming left V 5 bases short and J 6 bases short, with 17 bases between. Germline V CDR1 and CDR2: SGHAT, FQNNGV. This CDR3 is 14 amino acids long. DNA for the CDR3: TGTGCCAGCAGCCCTAGGGGACAAGGCGGCGAGCAGTACTTC. This encodes CASSPRGQGGEQYF. The full variable domain, completed using reference TRBV11-2 and TRBJ2-7, is EAGVAQSPRYKIIEKRQSVAFWCNPISGHATLYWYQQILGQGPKLLIQFQNNGVVDDSQLPKDRFSAERLKGVDSTLKIQPAKLEDSAVYLCASSPRGQGGEQYFGPGTRLTVT.

There are a few counts of this clone. V and J are TRBV21-1 and TRBJ2-4; TRBD1 is the table's D call and was not checked against the DNA. TRBV21-1 is a pseudogene. This CDR3 comprises 18 residues. The DNA for the CDR3 is TGTGCCAACCTACCCCCACAGGGGGCGCGAATAGGCAAAAACATTCAGTACTTC. Its translation: CANLPPQGARIGKNIQYF.

The J gene is TRBJ2-7, the V gene TRBV2; D gene unclear. Germline V gives CDR1 SNHLY, CDR2 FYNNEI. Trimming took off 2 bases at V and 1 base at J, with 3 bases between the two ends. The CDR3 covers 12 residues. Written as DNA, the CDR3 is TGTGCCAGCAGTGAACAGTCCTACGAGCAGTACTTC. Protein: CASSEQSYEQYF. Complete variable domain (other parts from reference TRBV2 and TRBJ2-7): EPEVTQTPSHQVTQMGQEVILRCVPISNHLYFYWYRQILGQKVEFLVSFYNNEISEKSEIFDDQFSVERPDGSNFTLKIRSTKLEDSAMYFCASSEQSYEQYFGPGTRLTVT.